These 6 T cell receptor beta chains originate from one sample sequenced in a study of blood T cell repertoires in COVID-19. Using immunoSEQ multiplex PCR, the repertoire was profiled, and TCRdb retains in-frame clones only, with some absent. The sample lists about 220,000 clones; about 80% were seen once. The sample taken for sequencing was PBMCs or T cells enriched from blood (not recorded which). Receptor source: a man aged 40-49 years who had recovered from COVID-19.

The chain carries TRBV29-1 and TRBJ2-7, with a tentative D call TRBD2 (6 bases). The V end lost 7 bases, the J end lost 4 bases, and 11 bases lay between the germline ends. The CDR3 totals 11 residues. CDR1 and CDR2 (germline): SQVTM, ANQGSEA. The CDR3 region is CSGGGEYEQYF. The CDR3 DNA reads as TGCAGCGGAGGAGGGGAATACGAGCAGTACTTC.

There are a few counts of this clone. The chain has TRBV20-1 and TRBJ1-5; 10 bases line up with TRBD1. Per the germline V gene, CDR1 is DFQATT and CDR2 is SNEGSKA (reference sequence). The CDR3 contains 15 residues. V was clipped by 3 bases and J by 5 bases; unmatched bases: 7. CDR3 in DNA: TGCAGTGCTAGTAGGGACAGGGGACTTTATCAGCCCCAGCATTTT. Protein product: CSASRDRGLYQPQHF.

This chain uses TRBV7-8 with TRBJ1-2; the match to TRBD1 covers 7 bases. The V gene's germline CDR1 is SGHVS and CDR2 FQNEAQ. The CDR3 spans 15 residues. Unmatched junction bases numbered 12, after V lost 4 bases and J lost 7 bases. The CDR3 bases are TGTGCCAGCAGCTCCCCCCTGGACAGGACGGGTGGCTACACCTTC. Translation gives CASSSPLDRTGGYTF.

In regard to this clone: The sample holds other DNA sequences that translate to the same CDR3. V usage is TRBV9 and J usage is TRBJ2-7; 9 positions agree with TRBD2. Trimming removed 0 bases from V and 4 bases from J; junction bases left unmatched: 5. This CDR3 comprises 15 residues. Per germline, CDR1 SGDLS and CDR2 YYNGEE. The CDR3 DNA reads TGTGCCAGCAGCGTAGGGCGGGGGGGCCTATACGAGCAGTACTTC. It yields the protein CASSVGRGGLYEQYF.

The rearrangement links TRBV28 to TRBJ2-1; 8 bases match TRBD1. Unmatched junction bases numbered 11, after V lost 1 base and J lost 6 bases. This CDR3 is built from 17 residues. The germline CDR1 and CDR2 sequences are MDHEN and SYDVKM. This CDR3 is CASSLSYFWTGTNEQFF. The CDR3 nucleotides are TGTGCCAGCAGTTTATCCTACTTTTGGACAGGGACCAATGAGCAGTTCTTC.

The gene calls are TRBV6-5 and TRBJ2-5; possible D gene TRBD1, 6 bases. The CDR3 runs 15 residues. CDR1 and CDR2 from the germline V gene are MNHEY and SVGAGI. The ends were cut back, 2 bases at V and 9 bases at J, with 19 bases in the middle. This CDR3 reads CASSYIGSGAEAQYF. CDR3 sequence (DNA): TGTGCCAGCAGTTACATCGGGTCAGGGGCGGAGGCCCAGTACTTC.